These 15 T cell receptor beta chains were all obtained from the same sample, sequenced in a study of shared clonotypes between healthy human individuals. TCRdb's copy holds only in-frame clones and misses some; the assay was immunoSEQ multiplex PCR. The sample consists of around 1.4 million clones, approximately 98.5% of them appearing once. The sample consisted of naive CD4+ T cells sorted from blood. Sample subset: CD45RA+ positively selected. The receptors were gathered from a man aged 30 to 45 in good health.

This sequence joins TRBV5-1 and TRBJ2-3; D is unclear. This CDR3 is 13 amino acids long. Trimming pared 4 bases from V and 5 bases from J, leaving 11 bases between. Germline V gene lookup returns CDR1 SGHRS and CDR2 YFSETQ. The CDR3 DNA sequence: TGCGCCAGCAGCCTAGAAGACATAGATACGCAGTATTTT. Protein product: CASSLEDIDTQYF.

This rearrangement joins TRBV19 to TRBJ1-5; D not resolved. The germline gives CDR1 LNHDA, CDR2 SQIVND (reference sequence). CDR3 length: 13 residues. The V gene lost 8 bases and the J gene lost 0 bases, with 8 bases spanning the gap. This CDR3 is CASSPVSNQPQHF. CDR3 DNA sequence: TGTGCCAGTTCCCCGGTTAGCAATCAGCCCCAGCATTTT.

The gene calls are TRBV20-1 and TRBJ1-1, with D possibly TRBD1 on 5 matching bases. From germline, CDR1 is DFQATT and CDR2 SNEGSKA (reference sequence). Trimming removed 0 bases from V and 11 bases from J, with 7 bases in between. This CDR3 is 10 amino acids long. CDR3 DNA sequence: TGCAGTGCTAGAGACAGGGTTGCTTTCTTT. Translation: CSARDRVAFF.

This sequence joins TRBV28 and TRBJ2-7; D is uncertain. The CDR3 consists of 16 residues. Germline assignment: CDR1 MDHEN and CDR2 SYDVKM. V was clipped by 5 bases and J by 0 bases, with 17 bases between them. The CDR3, as DNA: TGTGCCAGCAGTAGACCATTGGGGATGGGCTCCTACGAGCAGTACTTC. Its protein is CASSRPLGMGSYEQYF. The full variable domain, completed using reference TRBV28 and TRBJ2-7, is DVKVTQSSRYLVKRTGEKVFLECVQDMDHENMFWYRQDPGLGLRLIYFSYDVKMKEKGDIPEGYSVSREKKERFSLILESASTNQTSMYLCASSRPLGMGSYEQYFGPGTRLTVT.

The chain links TRBV2 to TRBJ2-7; D perhaps matches TRBD1 (6 bases). V was clipped by 5 bases and J by 0 bases, with 11 bases between them. This CDR3 has 14 amino acids. Germline V lookup: CDR1 SNHLY, CDR2 FYNNEI. The CDR3 sequence is CASSQTGTSYEQYF. The CDR3 nucleotides are TGTGCCAGCAGTCAGACAGGAACCTCCTACGAGCAGTACTTC.

The genes are TRBV6-5 and TRBJ2-7; D may be TRBD1 or TRBD2 (6 bases each). Looked up from germline, CDR1 is MNHEY and CDR2 is SVGAGI. Trimming cost V 5 bases and J 4 bases, with 15 bases left between them. The CDR3 covers 14 residues. This chain's CDR3 is CASSPQVGGYEQYF. The CDR3 nucleotides read TGTGCCAGCAGTCCCCAGGTAGGGGGGTACGAGCAGTACTTC.

A note on this clone: The same CDR3 also results from other DNA sequences found in this sample. The chain couples TRBV18 to TRBJ2-5; D call uncertain. V dropped 3 bases and J dropped 2 bases, with 4 bases sitting between them. There are 12 residues in the CDR3. Per the germline V gene, CDR1 is KGHSH and CDR2 is LQKENI. The CDR3 spells CASSPEQETQYF. CDR3 nucleotide sequence: TGTGCCAGCTCACCGGAGCAAGAGACCCAGTACTTC. Full variable domain (missing parts from reference TRBV18 and TRBJ2-5): NAGVMQNPRHLVRRRGQEARLRCSPMKGHSHVYWYRQLPEEGLKFMVYLQKENIIDESGMPKERFSAEFPKEGPSILRIQQVVRGDSAAYFCASSPEQETQYFGPGTRLLVL.

This sequence joins TRBV29-1 and TRBJ2-3; perhaps TRBD1 as D (6 bases). This CDR3 region has 13 residues. CDR1 SQVTM and CDR2 ANQGSEA come from the germline V gene. V was clipped by 7 bases and J by 2 bases, with 13 bases between them. The CDR3 region is CSGGGQLTDTQYF. The CDR3 DNA sequence: TGCAGCGGTGGAGGACAGCTCACAGATACGCAGTATTTT.

V is TRBV4-3 and J is TRBJ1-5, with 9 bases fitting TRBD1. Germline values: CDR1 LGHNA, CDR2 YSLEER. V shed 4 bases and J 0 bases; nucleotides not matched to a gene: 7. The CDR3 is 17 amino acids. DNA of the CDR3: TGCGCCAGCAGCCTCCAAAGGACAGGGGCTAGCAATCAGCCCCAGCATTTT. Translating gives CASSLQRTGASNQPQHF.

The chain is built from TRBV15 and TRBJ1-5; D is unclear. The CDR3 extends over 14 amino acids. Germline CDR1 and CDR2: LNHNV and YYDKDF (reference sequence). Trimming took off 5 bases at V and 2 bases at J, with 10 bases between the two ends. In nucleotides, the CDR3 is TGTGCCACCAGCTGGTCCAACGGCAATCAGCCCCAGCATTTT. Protein sequence: CATSWSNGNQPQHF.

This chain joins TRBV21-1 and TRBJ2-5. TRBV21-1 is marked as a pseudogene. This CDR3 comprises 10 residues. This CDR3 reads CASSRETQYF. The CDR3 nucleotides are TGTGCCAGCAGCAGAGAGACCCAGTACTTC.

This clone has just one count. CDR3 amino acids: CASSFATGTGNVYGYTF. CDR3 coding DNA: TGCGCCAGCAGCTTTGCTACCGGGACAGGGAATGTCTATGGCTACACCTTC. The chain uses TRBV5-1 and TRBJ1-2; 9 positions match TRBD1. CDR1 and CDR2 (germline): SGHRS, YFSETQ. The CDR3 consists of 17 residues. The V gene end was trimmed by 2 bases and the J gene end by 4 bases; junction bases not matched to a gene: 12.

This clone has just one count. The rearrangement links TRBV29-1 to TRBJ2-1, with D perhaps matching TRBD2 (5 bases). Looked up from germline, CDR1 is SQVTM and CDR2 is ANQGSEA. V lost 5 bases and J lost 9, with 11 bases in between. CDR3 length: 11 amino acids. The CDR3 loop reads CSVIGSVEQFF. Written as DNA, the CDR3 is TGCAGCGTTATAGGGAGTGTTGAGCAGTTCTTC.

The V gene is TRBV11-2, the J gene TRBJ1-4; 8 bases align to TRBD1. The length of the CDR3 is 17 residues. Germline CDR1 reads SGHAT; CDR2 reads FQNNGV. The V and J ends lost 2 bases and 8 bases, in that order; junction bases with no gene match: 13. In DNA, the CDR3 is TGTGCCAGCAGCTTACGACAGGGGCGAGAAGTGAGCGAAAAACTGTTTTTT. Translated: CASSLRQGREVSEKLFF.

The CDR3 here is CASGANQETQYF. For the CDR3, the DNA is TGTGCCAGCGGGGCCAACCAAGAGACCCAGTACTTC. The rearrangement uses TRBV7-2 and TRBJ2-5, with D possibly matching TRBD1 (5 bases). Germline assignment: CDR1 SGHTA and CDR2 FQGNSA. The CDR3 runs 12 residues. V gave up 8 bases and J gave up 0 bases, with 7 bases separating them.